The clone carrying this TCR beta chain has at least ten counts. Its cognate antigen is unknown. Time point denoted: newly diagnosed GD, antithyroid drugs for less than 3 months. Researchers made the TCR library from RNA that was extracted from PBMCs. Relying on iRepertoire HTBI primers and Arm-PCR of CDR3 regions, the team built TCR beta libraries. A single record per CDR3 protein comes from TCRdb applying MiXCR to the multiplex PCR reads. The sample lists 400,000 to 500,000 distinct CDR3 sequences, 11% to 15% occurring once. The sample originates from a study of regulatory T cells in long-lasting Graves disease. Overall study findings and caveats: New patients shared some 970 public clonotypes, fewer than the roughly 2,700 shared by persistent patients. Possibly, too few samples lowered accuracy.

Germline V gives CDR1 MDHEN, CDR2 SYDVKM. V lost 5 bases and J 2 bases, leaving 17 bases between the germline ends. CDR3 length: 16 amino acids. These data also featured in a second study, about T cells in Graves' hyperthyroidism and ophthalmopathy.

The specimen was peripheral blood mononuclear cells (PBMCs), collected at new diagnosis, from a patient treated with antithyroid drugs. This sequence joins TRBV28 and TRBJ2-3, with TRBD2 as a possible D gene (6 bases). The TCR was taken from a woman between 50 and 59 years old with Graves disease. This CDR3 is CASSPSGSGDTDTQYF. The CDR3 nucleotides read TGTGCCAGCAGTCCCAGTGGTAGCGGTGACACAGATACGCAGTATTTT.